Included here is one T cell receptor (beta chain) sequence, with context. Its antigen target is currently unknown. One base away there is no much larger clone; base qualities are not given. TCRbeta repertoires were sequenced from genomic DNA with the immunoSEQ hsTCRB assay version 4 in survey mode. For TCRbeta sequencing, genomic DNA was diluted to about 10 ng/uL, with up to about 1 ug used per sample. The study's processing was this. TCRbeta data were analyzed in ImmunoSeq Analyzer 3.0, with diversity computed on productive nucleotide rearrangements. The improved Chao index was used to estimate lower-bound TCR diversity, and the Gini coefficient was used to estimate clonality using the Immunarch R package. When different nucleotide rearrangements encoded the same CDR3beta amino acid sequence, each rearrangement was treated as a distinct clonotype. TCRbeta sequences significantly enriched in antigen-responding cells relative to anti-CD3/anti-CD28-activated cells were identified by differential abundance analysis. GLIPH2 grouped TCRs by predicted peptide-MHC specificity, both within each participant and across combined participant data sets. This is the immuneACCESS table as TCRdb keeps it, with only in-frame sequences that have V and J called. A part of the clones is gone; compared with another copy, unresolved V genes explain less than half, and the rest is unexplained. V and J calls and clone size are copied from that table; D and trimming were computed from the DNA. The sample has roughly 41,000 clones on record, roughly 87% of them singletons. The ten largest clones take up approximately 1.4% of the sample.

Counted from cysteine to phenylalanine, this CDR3 has 15 amino acids. The read is trimmed to its CDR3 DNA, 45 bases read in frame from base 1. Trimming removed 0 bases from V and 5 bases from J, leaving 13 bases between the germline ends. CDR1 LGHDT and CDR2 YNNKEL are derived from the germline V gene (reference sequence). This sample stems from a study of persistence of HIV-infected CD4 T cells (TCRdb year 2020). As for the study more broadly: The median time participants had been on suppressive ART was about 8 years. Peripheral blood samples of up to about 180 mL were taken at multiple time points, with the exception of two participants who underwent leukapheresis at a single time point. In the cross-participant TCR cluster analysis, under ten participants were included for CMV and over five participants were included for Gag. Anti-CD3/anti-CD28 stimulation activated a higher proportion of cells, with a lower memory fraction, than antigen stimulation. TCRbeta sequencing assessed the clonality of all cells in each sorted population, while proviral sequencing assessed the clonality of infected cells. CMV- and HIV-1 Gag-responding CD4+ T cells were isolated from ART-treated individuals so that antigen-driven clonal expansion of HIV-1-infected cells could be examined. Paper-wide results and their limitations: The study involved few individuals and tested only a limited range of antigens. Within the same sorted populations, TCR oligoclonality correlated with proviral oligoclonality. Degenerate expanded CDR3beta sequences were enriched in antigen-responding cells, suggesting convergent selection of CD4+ responses to CMV and Gag. Significantly lower TCRbeta richness was observed in CMV- and Gag-responding cells than in anti-CD3/anti-CD28-responding cells, and higher oligoclonality was observed in CMV-responding cells than in CD3/CD28-stimulated and Gag-responding cells. Bulk TCR analyses could not be limited to the rare CMV-responding cells that actually contained HIV-1 proviruses.

Interpreted using the paper, the treatment or condition label stands for: suppressive antiretroviral therapy. As a nonspecific positive control representing the CD4+ T cell repertoire, cells were stimulated with anti-CD3/anti-CD28 magnetic beads. Responding CD4+ T cells were sorted by upregulation of both CD40 ligand and CD69. HIV-1-infected adults in whom suppressive ART had been started during chronic infection were enrolled as participants. Participants had undetectable plasma HIV-1 RNA below 50 copies/mL for at least 4 years. To be included, a participant needed positive CMV serology and a CD4+ T cell count above 400 cells/uL. Before stimulation, PBMCs were isolated using density centrifugation and then depleted of CD8+ T cells. CD8-depleted PBMCs were stimulated for about 19 hours with anti-CD28/CD49d costimulation, CD40-blocking antibody and enfuvirtide to prevent new infections. Sorting was done on either a Beckman Coulter MoFlo Legacy or an XDP sorter, and propidium iodide was used to exclude dead cells. For samples with more than one million cells, genomic DNA was extracted with the QIAamp DNA Mini Kit, and for all other samples the Quick-DNA Microprep Kit was used.

The V and J segments used are TRBV3-1 (or the pseudogene TRBV3-2) and TRBJ1-2; a tentative D match to TRBD1 spans 6 bases. This specimen was CD4+ T cells sorted from PBMCs after 18-hour stimulation, taken from a patient who received antiretroviral therapy. The cell subset or site label here, explained by the study, means: CD40L+CD69+ CD4 T cells responding to anti-CD3/anti-CD28 beads, representing the overall repertoire. The sequence came from an adult man with HIV who was CMV-seropositive. The DNA sequence is as follows: TGTGCCAGCAGCCAAGATTCCCAGGGGCTTTATGGCTACACCTTC. Its coded protein is CASSQDSQGLYGYTF.